In this sample, the clone carrying this T cell receptor (beta chain) turned up a few times. The source of the sample is a study of human T cells and chemical hapten exposure. Each CDR3 protein is one row after TCRdb ran MiXCR on the RACE reads. The table includes fewer than 400,000 distinct CDR3 sequences, 6% to 8.5% detected once. Regarding time point: patch test 1, 2 weeks after DPC sensitization. Treatment denoted: therapeutic diphenylcyclopropenone sensitization with weekly scalp DPC. CDR1 is SGHVS and CDR2 is FQNEAQ in the germline V gene. The CDR3 runs to 11 residues. V gave up 3 bases and J gave up 9 bases, with 8 bases separating them.

V usage is TRBV7-8 and J usage is TRBJ1-1; D gene ambiguous. This clonotype was obtained from a woman between 18 and 30 years old with alopecia areata. Some clones in this sample may be carry-over from other donors' samples. The specimen comprised whole blood, sampled in connection with sensitization to the hapten diphenylcyclopropenone (DPC). This CDR3 is CASSLFSKAFF. The DNA for the CDR3 is TGTGCCAGCAGCTTGTTTTCGAAAGCTTTCTTT.